The clone carrying this TCR beta chain has a handful of counts. What it recognizes is unknown. V lost 4 bases, J lost 9 bases, and 14 bases lay in between. CDR3 length: 13 amino acids. Germline CDR1 is SGHDT and CDR2 is YYEEEE. All of the isolated RNA was reverse transcribed, so expressed TCRB transcripts were sequenced. Regulatory, naive and central memory T cell samples averaged approximately 3.4 million reads. Method: immunoSEQ multiplex PCR; TCRdb's copy keeps in-frame clones and lacks some. This table has more than 300,000 clones, roughly 8% appearing once. This specimen comes from a study of beta chain features in type 1 diabetes. Looking at the study overall: No age, gender or cell yield differences were seen between patients and healthy donors. Findings and caveats of the study: Patients showed naive, central memory and Treg TCRB repertoires that appeared more similar than those of healthy donors. In all four CD4+ subsets, TCRB CDR3 length was significantly, moderately reduced in type 1 diabetes.

This chain links TRBV5-6 with TRBJ1-5; D unclear. The sequenced sample consisted of central memory CD4+ T cells from blood. The receptor's source is a woman between 18 and 29 years old in good health. The CDR3 loop is CASSPSGGLPQHF. The CDR3, as DNA: TGTGCCAGCAGCCCAAGCGGCGGACTGCCCCAGCATTTT.